The clone carrying this TCR beta chain was seen a single time. Its specificity is not known. Germline V gene sequence: CDR1 SGHTA, CDR2 FQGNSA. V shed 3 bases and J shed 5 bases, with 11 bases lying between them. CDR3 length equals 14 residues. The sample comes from a study of OX40 agonist ivuxolimab in advanced cancers. Using immunoSEQ multiplex PCR, the repertoire was profiled, and TCRdb retains in-frame clones only, with some absent. The sample lists approximately 35,000 clones, 80% to 90% occurring once. Study results and limitations: Mean expanded clone counts were higher in CD8+ than CD4+ T cells.

The chain is built from TRBV7-2 and TRBJ2-1, with D perhaps TRBD2 (6 bases). The material was CD4+ or CD8+ T cells sorted from blood, obtained in a trial of the OX40 agonist ivuxolimab. This TCR was sampled from an adult with an advanced solid tumor such as melanoma, head and neck, liver or kidney cancer. CDR3 DNA: TGTGCCAGCAGCTTCCTAACTAGCAACAATGAGCAGTTCTTC. It translates to CASSFLTSNNEQFF.